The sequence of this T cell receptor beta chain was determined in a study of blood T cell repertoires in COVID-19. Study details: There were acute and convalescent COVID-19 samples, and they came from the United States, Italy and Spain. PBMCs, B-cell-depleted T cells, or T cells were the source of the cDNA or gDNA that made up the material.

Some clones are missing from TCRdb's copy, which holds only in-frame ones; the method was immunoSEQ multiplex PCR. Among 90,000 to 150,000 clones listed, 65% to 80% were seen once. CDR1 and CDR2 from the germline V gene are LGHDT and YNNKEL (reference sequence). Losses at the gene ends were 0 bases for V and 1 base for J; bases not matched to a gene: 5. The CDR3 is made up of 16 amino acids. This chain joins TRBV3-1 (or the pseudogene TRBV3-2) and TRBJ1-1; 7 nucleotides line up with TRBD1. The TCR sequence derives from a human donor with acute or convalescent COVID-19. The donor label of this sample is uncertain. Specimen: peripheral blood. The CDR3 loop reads CASSQEGPGGNTEAFF. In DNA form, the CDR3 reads TGTGCCAGCAGCCAAGAGGGCCCAGGGGGGAACACTGAAGCTTTCTTT.